A single sample is the source of the 30 T cell receptor beta chains below, sequenced in a study of patients and donors after allogeneic stem cell transplantation. MiXCR was run by TCRdb on the RT-PCR reads, yielding one entry per CDR3 protein. The sample carries fewer than 500,000 distinct CDR3 sequences, around 15% recorded once. Sequences were obtained from blood, either unsorted or a sorted T cell fraction (not recorded which). Receptors were obtained from a human donor who was either an allogeneic HSCT recipient or a stem cell or donor lymphocyte infusion donor (not recorded which). It is not recorded whose cells these are; they may come from a transplant donor.

This clonotype was seen a few times. This chain joins TRBV12-3 or TRBV12-4 and TRBJ2-7, with D possibly TRBD2 on 5 matching bases. V was shortened by 2 bases and J by 6 bases, with 14 bases between the two germline ends. This CDR3 has 14 residues. The CDR3 loop is CASSLSGFESEQYF. DNA for the CDR3: TGTGCCAGCAGTTTATCGGGGTTTGAATCCGAGCAGTACTTC.

This clonotype was detected a few times. V gene TRBV7-6 combines with J gene TRBJ2-1, with TRBD2 identical over 13 bases. The CDR3 loop spans 17 amino acids. Unmatched junction bases numbered 9, after V lost 6 bases and J lost 4 bases. CDR1 and CDR2 from the germline V gene are SGHVS and FNYEAQ. The CDR3 region has the DNA TGTGCCAGCAGTTTGACTAGCGGGAGGCCCCCTTACAATGAGCAGTTCTTC. Protein product: CASSLTSGRPPYNEQFF.

The rearrangement joins TRBV20-1 to TRBJ1-1; 7 nucleotides agree with TRBD1. J gave up 1 base and V 0 bases, and 11 bases lay outside the gene matches. The CDR3 has 17 amino acids. Germline-derived CDR1 and CDR2 are DFQATT and SNEGSKA (reference sequence). CDR3 nucleotides: TGCAGTGCTAGAGATCCTACCCAGACAGGGTGGAACACTGAAGCTTTCTTT. Its translation: CSARDPTQTGWNTEAFF.

J is TRBJ2-7 and V is TRBV12-3 or TRBV12-4; D could derive from TRBD1 or TRBD2 (5 bases each). The CDR3 spans 15 residues. Trimming took 1 base from V and 3 from J, leaving 13 bases between them. The CDR3 region is CASSLGGFVNYEQYF. The CDR3 bases are TGTGCCAGCAGTTTAGGGGGGTTTGTGAACTACGAGCAGTACTTC.

This chain links TRBV6-2 or TRBV6-3 with TRBJ2-7; tentatively, D is TRBD1 (6 bases). Germline assignment: CDR1 MNHEY and CDR2 SVGEGT. The CDR3 sequence is 11 residues long. V lost 6 bases and J 10 bases, leaving 13 bases between the germline ends. CDR3 sequence reads: CASRYPGHQYF. The DNA of the CDR3 is TGTGCCAGCAGGTATCCGGGACACCAGTACTTC.

This clonotype was counted between two and nine times. This sequence joins TRBV7-3 and TRBJ1-1; D might be TRBD1 (5 bases). Germline values: CDR1 SGHTA, CDR2 FQGTGA. The CDR3 loop spans 15 amino acids. Trimming removed 4 bases from V and 0 bases from J, with 12 bases in between. Here the CDR3 reads CASSSSGFMNTEAFF. The CDR3 DNA reads TGTGCCAGCAGCTCTTCAGGGTTTATGAACACTGAAGCTTTCTTT.

This clonotype was seen a few times. This rearrangement joins TRBV2 to TRBJ2-5; D perhaps matches TRBD2 (6 bases). Germline V gene lookup returns CDR1 SNHLY and CDR2 FYNNEI. The length of the CDR3 is 13 residues. V shed 6 bases and J shed 3 bases, with 11 bases lying between them. The CDR3 coding sequence is TGTGCCAGCAGCATGGAGGGAGAAGAGACCCAGTACTTC. Its protein product is CASSMEGEETQYF.

This clonotype appeared many times. The chain carries TRBV24-1 and TRBJ2-5; a possible D gene is TRBD1 (6 bases). Trimming removed 2 bases at V and 5 bases at J, with 14 bases between. The CDR3 contains 15 residues. The germline V gene encodes CDR1 KGHDR and CDR2 SFDVKD. CDR3 sequence: CATSDWTAAGETQYF. The CDR3 DNA is TGTGCCACCAGTGATTGGACAGCAGCAGGGGAGACCCAGTACTTC.

This clonotype came up many times. The rearrangement joins TRBV30 to TRBJ2-1; no reliable D call. Trimming cost V 0 bases and J 14 bases, with 14 bases left between them. Per the germline V gene, CDR1 is GTSNPN and CDR2 is SVGIG (reference sequence). The CDR3 contains 12 residues. The CDR3 DNA sequence: TGTGCCTGGAGTGTAGGGAAGGTTAAGGAGTTCTTC. It translates to CAWSVGKVKEFF.

This clonotype came up many times. The chain combines TRBV5-1 with TRBJ2-3; maybe TRBD2 (5 bases). Germline loops: CDR1 SGHRS, CDR2 YFSETQ. The CDR3 contains 15 residues. Trimming pared 0 bases from V and 4 bases from J, leaving 12 bases between. CDR3 residues: CASSLVLAIADTQYF. For the CDR3, the DNA is TGCGCCAGCAGCTTGGTTCTAGCTATCGCAGATACGCAGTATTTT.

The gene calls are TRBV20-1 and TRBJ1-2, with TRBD1 matching over 10 bases. Unmatched junction bases numbered 9, after V lost 0 bases and J lost 8 bases. Germline lookup yields CDR1 DFQATT and CDR2 SNEGSKA (reference sequence). This CDR3 region has 15 residues. The CDR3 here is CSARDWSGQGTGYTF. The CDR3 DNA reads as TGCAGTGCTAGAGATTGGTCGGGACAGGGGACGGGCTACACCTTC.

The genes are TRBV27 and TRBJ2-1; D not certain. The ends were cut back, 2 bases at V and 0 bases at J, with 14 bases in the middle. The CDR3 length is 17 residues. CDR1 and CDR2 from the germline V gene are MNHEY and SMNVEV (reference sequence). The CDR3 loop reads CASSLNTPTPSYNEQFF. In DNA form, the CDR3 reads TGTGCCAGCAGTTTAAACACCCCTACCCCCTCCTACAATGAGCAGTTCTTC.

This clonotype was recorded a few times. The genes are TRBV12-3 or TRBV12-4 and TRBJ2-7; maybe TRBD1 (6 bases). The CDR3 has 13 residues. Trimming cost V 7 bases and J 1 base, with 11 bases left between them. This CDR3 reads CASKIGQSYEQYF. DNA for the CDR3: TGTGCCAGCAAAATTGGACAGTCCTACGAGCAGTACTTC.

This clonotype was found a few times. The chain couples TRBV6-1 to TRBJ2-1, with D uncertain. V shed 4 bases and J shed 12 bases, with 10 bases lying between them. Germline assignment: CDR1 MNHNS and CDR2 SASEGT. The CDR3 spans 11 residues. CDR3 bases: TGTGCCAGCAGTGGCCTAAAGGGGCAGTTCTTC. It specifies CASSGLKGQFF.

This clonotype occurred a few times. The V gene is TRBV12-3 or TRBV12-4, the J gene TRBJ1-5; the match to TRBD1 covers 9 bases. V trimming: 7 bases; J trimming: 4 bases; junction bases outside the gene matches: 8. The CDR3 has 15 amino acids. Written as DNA, the CDR3 is TGTGCCAGCACCAAAAGGGACAGGGCTAATCAGCCCCAGCATTTT. Protein product: CASTKRDRANQPQHF.

This chain uses TRBV29-1 with TRBJ1-1; possible D gene TRBD1, 5 bases. Trimming left V 1 base short and J 0 bases short, with 15 bases between. This CDR3 spans 16 amino acids. In germline, CDR1 is SQVTM, CDR2 ANQGSEA. The CDR3 is CSVEGSQAGLNTEAFF. The CDR3 DNA sequence: TGCAGCGTTGAAGGTTCACAGGCCGGATTGAACACTGAAGCTTTCTTT.

The chain combines TRBV3-1 with TRBJ2-5; possibly TRBD2 for D (7 bases). Per the germline V gene, CDR1 is LGHDT and CDR2 is YNNKEL (reference sequence). Trimming cost V 3 bases and J 11 bases, with 13 bases left between them. The CDR3 length is 12 residues. The CDR3 sequence: CASSQGRDKQYF. The CDR3 coding sequence is TGTGCCAGCAGCCAGGGGAGGGACAAACAGTACTTC.

The CDR3 coding sequence is TGTGCCAGCAGTTACCAGACAACAGGCACTGAAGCTTTCTTT. Encoded protein: CASSYQTTGTEAFF. The rearrangement links TRBV6-5 to TRBJ1-1, with a weak D call TRBD1 (5 bases). Germline values: CDR1 MNHEY, CDR2 SVGAGI. This CDR3 spans 14 amino acids. V lost 2 bases to trimming and J lost 4 bases, with 11 bases between them.

There are many counts of this clonotype. The V gene is TRBV25-1, the J gene TRBJ1-1; 10 nucleotides line up with TRBD1. The length of the CDR3 is 13 residues. Germline CDR1 and CDR2: MGHDK and SYGVNS. The V segment lost 6 bases and the J segment 10 bases; nucleotides outside the gene matches: 8. The CDR3 spells CASSRRGQGLAFF. The CDR3 DNA reads as TGTGCCAGCAGCCGACGGGGACAGGGGTTAGCTTTCTTT.

The CDR3 DNA reads as TGCGCCAGCACGACCGGGACACTGAACACCGGGGAGCTGTTTTTT. This translates into CASTTGTLNTGELFF. The chain joins TRBV5-1 to TRBJ2-2; perhaps TRBD1 as D (6 bases). Trimming removed 6 bases at V and 1 base at J, with 13 bases between. This CDR3 is 15 amino acids long. CDR1 and CDR2 from the germline V gene are SGHRS and YFSETQ.

This clonotype was found a few times. The J gene is TRBJ2-7, the V gene TRBV11-2; TRBD2 agrees at 12 bases. This CDR3 is built from 19 residues. The V segment lost 0 bases and the J segment 3 bases; nucleotides outside the gene matches: 12. The germline V gene encodes CDR1 SGHAT and CDR2 FQNNGV. The CDR3 DNA sequence: TGTGCCAGCAGCTTAGAACTATCAGGACTAGCGGGGTCATTCTACGAGCAGTACTTC. It is translated as CASSLELSGLAGSFYEQYF.

The rearrangement links TRBV12-3 or TRBV12-4 to TRBJ1-2, with D tentatively TRBD1 (5 bases). Between the trimmed V and J ends, which lost 0 bases and 0 bases, there was a span of 17 bases. This CDR3 is built from 18 residues. The CDR3 is CASSLALGRASSNYGYTF. DNA of the CDR3: TGTGCCAGCAGTTTAGCGCTTGGCAGGGCGAGCTCTAACTATGGCTACACCTTC.

The rearrangement links TRBV30 to TRBJ1-2; D unresolved. V was trimmed by 5 bases and J by 2 bases, leaving 3 bases between them. The CDR3 is 10 residues long. CDR1 is GTSNPN and CDR2 is SVGIG in the germline V gene (reference sequence). The CDR3 bases are TGTGCCTGGTCCAACTATGGCTACACCTTC. This sequence encodes CAWSNYGYTF.

The chain has TRBV12-3 or TRBV12-4 and TRBJ1-2; 7 nucleotides agree with TRBD1. The CDR3 consists of 15 residues. V gave up 7 bases and J gave up 6 bases; unmatched junction bases: 14. CDR3: CASTPPGQGVDGYTF. The DNA for the CDR3 is TGTGCCAGCACCCCCCCGGGGCAGGGGGTGGATGGCTACACCTTC.

This clonotype was recorded a few times. The genes are TRBV4-2 and TRBJ1-2, with 9 bases that match TRBD1. J gave up 4 bases and V 2 bases, and 11 bases lay outside the gene matches. The CDR3 has 17 amino acids. Per the germline V gene, CDR1 is LGHNA and CDR2 is YNFKEQ. CDR3 bases: TGTGCCAGCAGCCAAAACAGGGGGCTAGCCGGGGGCTATGGCTACACCTTC. The encoded protein is CASSQNRGLAGGYGYTF.

The gene calls are TRBV3-1 and TRBJ1-4; 8 bases fit TRBD1. Germline CDR1 reads LGHDT; CDR2 reads YNNKEL (reference sequence). V dropped 1 base and J dropped 10; count of bases not matched to a gene: 14. The CDR3 totals 17 residues. The CDR3 DNA reads TGTGCCAGCAGCCAAGCGGACAGGGAGGGCTCGCGCGTAAAACTGTTTTTT. Translated, it gives CASSQADREGSRVKLFF.

The rearrangement joins TRBV5-1 to TRBJ2-3; tentative D call: TRBD1 (5 bases). Germline CDR1 and CDR2: SGHRS and YFSETQ. V lost 2 bases and J lost 6, with 13 bases in between. The CDR3 spans 14 residues. The chain's CDR3 is CASSFAGLVDTQYF. CDR3 nucleotide sequence: TGCGCCAGCAGCTTTGCAGGGTTAGTGGATACGCAGTATTTT.

The chain has TRBV6-1 and TRBJ2-4, with a tentative D call TRBD1 (5 bases). V was shortened by 6 bases and J by 7 bases, with 16 bases between the two germline ends. The CDR3 has 14 amino acids. Per the germline V gene, CDR1 is MNHNS and CDR2 is SASEGT. The DNA for the CDR3 is TGTGCCAGCAGAGACAGAGCTAAGGGGAACATTCAGTACTTC. It specifies CASRDRAKGNIQYF.

V is TRBV6-1 and J is TRBJ2-2, with D tentatively TRBD1 (5 bases). Trimming pared 8 bases from V and 3 bases from J, leaving 10 bases between. The CDR3 runs to 13 residues. In germline, CDR1 is MNHNS, CDR2 SASEGT. CDR3 amino acids: CASGWTHTGELFF. CDR3 bases: TGTGCCAGCGGATGGACACACACCGGGGAGCTGTTTTTT.

This clonotype showed up just a few times. V and J are TRBV20-1 and TRBJ2-2; weak D call: TRBD2 (7 bases). This CDR3 is 18 amino acids long. CDR1 and CDR2 (germline): DFQATT, SNEGSKA (reference sequence). V was cut by 3 bases and J by 3 bases, with 23 bases left in between. This chain's CDR3 is CSARGPSLGGRDTGELFF. The CDR3 nucleotides are TGCAGTGCTAGGGGGCCGTCACTGGGGGGGCGAGACACCGGGGAGCTGTTTTTT.